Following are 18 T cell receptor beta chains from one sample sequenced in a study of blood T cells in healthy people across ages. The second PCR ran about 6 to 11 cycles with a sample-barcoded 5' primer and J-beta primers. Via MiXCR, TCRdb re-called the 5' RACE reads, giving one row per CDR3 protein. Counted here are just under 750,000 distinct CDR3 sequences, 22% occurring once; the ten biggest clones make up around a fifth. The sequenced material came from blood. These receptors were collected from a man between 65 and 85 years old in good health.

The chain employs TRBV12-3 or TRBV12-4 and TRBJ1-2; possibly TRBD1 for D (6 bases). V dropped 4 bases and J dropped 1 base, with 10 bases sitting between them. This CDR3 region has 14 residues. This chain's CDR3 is CASSSGVLNYGYTF. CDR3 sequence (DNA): TGTGCCAGCAGTTCAGGGGTCCTTAACTATGGCTACACCTTC.

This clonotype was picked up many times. The DNA of the CDR3 is TGCGCCAGCAGCCAAGGCGGGGGGACCCAGTACTTC. This translates into CASSQGGGTQYF. This chain uses TRBV4-1 with TRBJ2-3, with 7 bases fitting TRBD2. The J call could be wrong; TRBJ2-5 is a better fit for the DNA end. Germline lookup yields CDR1 MGHRA and CDR2 YSYEKL. CDR3 size: 12 residues.

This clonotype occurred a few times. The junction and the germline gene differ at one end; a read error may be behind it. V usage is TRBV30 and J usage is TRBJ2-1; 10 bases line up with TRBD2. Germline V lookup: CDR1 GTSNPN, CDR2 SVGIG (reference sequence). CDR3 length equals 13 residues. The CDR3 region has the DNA TGTGCCTGGAGTGTAGGAGCGGGAGGGCCTAAGATCTTC. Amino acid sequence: CAWSVGAGGPKIF. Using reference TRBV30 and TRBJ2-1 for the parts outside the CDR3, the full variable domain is SQTIHQWPATLVQPVGSPLSLECTVEGTSNPNLYWYRQAAGRGLQLLFYSVGIGQISSEVPQNLSASRPQDRQFILSSKKLLLSDSGFYLCAWSVGAGGPKIFGPGTRLTVL.

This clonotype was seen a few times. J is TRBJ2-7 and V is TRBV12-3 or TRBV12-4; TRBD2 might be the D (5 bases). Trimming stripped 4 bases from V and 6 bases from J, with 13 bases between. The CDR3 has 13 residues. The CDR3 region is CASSWAGLGEQYV. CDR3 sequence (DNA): TGTGCCAGCAGTTGGGCTGGACTTGGCGAGCAGTACGTC.

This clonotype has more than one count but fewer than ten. CDR3 protein: CASSLIAGRRTDTQYF. DNA for the CDR3: TGTGCCAGCAGTTTAATAGCGGGGCGCCGTACAGATACGCAGTATTTT. The V and J genes are TRBV28 and TRBJ2-3; 8 bases fit TRBD2. The CDR3 length is 16 residues. From germline, CDR1 is MDHEN and CDR2 SYDVKM. The ends lost 2 bases at V and 3 bases at J; junction bases unmatched: 7.

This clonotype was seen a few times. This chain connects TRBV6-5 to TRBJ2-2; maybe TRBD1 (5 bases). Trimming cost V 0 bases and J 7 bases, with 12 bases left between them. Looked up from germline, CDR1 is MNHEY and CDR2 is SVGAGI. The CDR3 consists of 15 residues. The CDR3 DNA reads TGTGCCAGCAGTTACTCGGAAGGGGTGGACGGGGAGCTGTTTTTT. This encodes CASSYSEGVDGELFF.

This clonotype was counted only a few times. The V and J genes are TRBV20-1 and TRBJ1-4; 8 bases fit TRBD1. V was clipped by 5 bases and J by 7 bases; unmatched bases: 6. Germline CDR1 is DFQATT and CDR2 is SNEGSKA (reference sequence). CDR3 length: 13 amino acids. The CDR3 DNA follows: TGCAGTGCTCCCGGACAGGGAGTTGAAAAACTGTTTTTT. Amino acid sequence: CSAPGQGVEKLFF.

Here the CDR3 DNA reads TGTGCCAGCAGTTTTGGGGGCTCGGTCACTGAAGCTTTCTTT. Amino acid sequence: CASSFGGSVTEAFF. The genes are TRBV12-3 or TRBV12-4 and TRBJ1-1; D may be TRBD1 (6 bases). V lost 3 bases and J 4 bases, leaving 12 bases between the germline ends. The CDR3 extends over 14 amino acids.

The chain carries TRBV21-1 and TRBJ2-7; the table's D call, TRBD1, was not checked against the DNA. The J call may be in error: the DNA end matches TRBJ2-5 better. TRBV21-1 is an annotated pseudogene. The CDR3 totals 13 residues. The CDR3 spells CASSAGEQETQYF. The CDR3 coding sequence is TGTGCCAGCAGCGCCGGGGAACAAGAGACCCAGTACTTC.

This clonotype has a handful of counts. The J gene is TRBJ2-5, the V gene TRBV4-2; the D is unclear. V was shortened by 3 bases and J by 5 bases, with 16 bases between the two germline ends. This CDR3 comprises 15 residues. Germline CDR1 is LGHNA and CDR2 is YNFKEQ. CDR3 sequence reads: CASSHRFAETETQYF. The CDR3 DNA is TGTGCCAGCAGCCATCGATTTGCCGAGACGGAGACCCAGTACTTC.

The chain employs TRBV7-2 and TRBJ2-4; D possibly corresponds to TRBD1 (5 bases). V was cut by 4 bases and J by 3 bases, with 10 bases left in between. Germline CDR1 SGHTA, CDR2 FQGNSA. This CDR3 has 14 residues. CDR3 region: CASSSDNRKNIQYF. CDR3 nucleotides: TGTGCCAGCAGCTCGGACAACCGCAAAAACATTCAGTACTTC.

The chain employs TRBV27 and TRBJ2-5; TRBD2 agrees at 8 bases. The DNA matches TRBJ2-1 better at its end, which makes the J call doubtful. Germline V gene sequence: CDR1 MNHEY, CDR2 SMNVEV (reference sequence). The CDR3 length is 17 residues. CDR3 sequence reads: CASSLGSGDPNYNEQFF. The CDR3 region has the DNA TGTGCCAGCAGTTTGGGTAGCGGGGATCCTAACTACAATGAGCAGTTCTTC.

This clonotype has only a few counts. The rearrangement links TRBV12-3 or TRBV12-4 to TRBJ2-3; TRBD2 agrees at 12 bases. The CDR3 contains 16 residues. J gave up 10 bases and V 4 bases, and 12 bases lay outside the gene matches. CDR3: CASSSDTSGGMRAQYF. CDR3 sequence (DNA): TGTGCCAGCAGTTCGGACACTAGCGGGGGGATGCGGGCGCAGTATTTT.

The CDR3, as DNA: TGTGCCAGCTCACCATTAGCGGAGCACAATGAGCAGTTCTTC. Its translation is CASSPLAEHNEQFF. The chain couples TRBV18 to TRBJ2-1; D is possibly TRBD2 (6 bases). Between the trimmed V and J ends, which lost 2 bases and 5 bases, there was a span of 10 bases. Germline V CDR1 and CDR2: KGHSH, LQKENI. CDR3 length: 14 amino acids.

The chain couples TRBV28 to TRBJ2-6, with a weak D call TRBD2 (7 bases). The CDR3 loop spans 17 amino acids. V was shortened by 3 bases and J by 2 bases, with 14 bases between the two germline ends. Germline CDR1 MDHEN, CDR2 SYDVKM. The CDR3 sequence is CASSFEQGGTGANVLTF. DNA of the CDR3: TGTGCCAGCAGTTTTGAACAGGGAGGGACTGGGGCCAACGTCCTGACTTTC.

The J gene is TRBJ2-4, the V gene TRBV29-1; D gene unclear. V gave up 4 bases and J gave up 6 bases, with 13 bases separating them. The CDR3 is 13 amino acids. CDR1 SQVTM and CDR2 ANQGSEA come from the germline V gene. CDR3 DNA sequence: TGCAGCGTTGGATTGTCAATGCGAAACATTCAGTACTTC. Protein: CSVGLSMRNIQYF.

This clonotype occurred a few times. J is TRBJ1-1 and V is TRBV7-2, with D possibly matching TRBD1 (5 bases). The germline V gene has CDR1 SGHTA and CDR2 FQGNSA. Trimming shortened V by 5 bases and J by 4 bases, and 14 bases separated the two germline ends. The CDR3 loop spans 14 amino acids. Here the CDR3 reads CASSPIQGFTEAFF. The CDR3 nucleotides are TGTGCCAGCAGCCCCATCCAGGGCTTCACTGAAGCTTTCTTT.

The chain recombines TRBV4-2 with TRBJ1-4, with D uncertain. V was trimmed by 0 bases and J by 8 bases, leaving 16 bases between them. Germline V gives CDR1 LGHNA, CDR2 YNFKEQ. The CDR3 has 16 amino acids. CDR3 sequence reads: CASSQDVVGGGEKLFF. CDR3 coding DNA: TGTGCCAGCAGCCAAGATGTTGTGGGCGGAGGGGAAAAACTGTTTTTT.